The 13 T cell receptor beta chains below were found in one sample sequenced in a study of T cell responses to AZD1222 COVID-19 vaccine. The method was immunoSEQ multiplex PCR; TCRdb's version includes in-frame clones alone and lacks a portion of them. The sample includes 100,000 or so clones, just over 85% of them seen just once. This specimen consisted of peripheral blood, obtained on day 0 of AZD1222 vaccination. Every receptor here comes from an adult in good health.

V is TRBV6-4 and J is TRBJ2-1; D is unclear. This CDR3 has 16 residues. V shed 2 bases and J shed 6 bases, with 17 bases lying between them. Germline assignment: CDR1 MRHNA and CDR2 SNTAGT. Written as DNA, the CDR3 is TGTGCCAGCAGTGACGGAATGGGCTCGGGTGTCAATGAGCAGTTCTTC. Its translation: CASSDGMGSGVNEQFF.

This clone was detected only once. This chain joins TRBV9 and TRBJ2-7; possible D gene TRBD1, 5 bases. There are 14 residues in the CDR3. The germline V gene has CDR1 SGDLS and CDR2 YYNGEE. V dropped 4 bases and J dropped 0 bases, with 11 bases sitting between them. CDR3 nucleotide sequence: TGTGCCAGCAGCCAGACAGAAGACTCCTACGAGCAGTACTTC. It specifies CASSQTEDSYEQYF.

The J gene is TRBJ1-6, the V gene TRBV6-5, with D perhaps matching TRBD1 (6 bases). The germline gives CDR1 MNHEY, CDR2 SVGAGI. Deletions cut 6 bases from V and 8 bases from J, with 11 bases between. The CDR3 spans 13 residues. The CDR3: CASRQGNDSPLHF. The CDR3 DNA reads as TGTGCCAGCAGACAGGGAAACGATTCACCCCTCCACTTT.

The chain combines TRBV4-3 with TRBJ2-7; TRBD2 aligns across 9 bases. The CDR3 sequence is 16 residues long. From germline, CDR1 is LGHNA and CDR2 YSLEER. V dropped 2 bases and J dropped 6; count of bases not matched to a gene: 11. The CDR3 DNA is TGCGCCAGCAGCCAATTTTTAGCGGGAGTAGGGACCGAGCAGTACTTC. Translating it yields CASSQFLAGVGTEQYF.

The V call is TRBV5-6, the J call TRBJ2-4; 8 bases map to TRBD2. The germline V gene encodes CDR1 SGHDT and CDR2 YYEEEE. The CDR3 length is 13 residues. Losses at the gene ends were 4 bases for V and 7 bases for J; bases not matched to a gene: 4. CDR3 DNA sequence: TGTGCCAGCAGCGACGGGACTAGTAACATTCAGTACTTC. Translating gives CASSDGTSNIQYF.

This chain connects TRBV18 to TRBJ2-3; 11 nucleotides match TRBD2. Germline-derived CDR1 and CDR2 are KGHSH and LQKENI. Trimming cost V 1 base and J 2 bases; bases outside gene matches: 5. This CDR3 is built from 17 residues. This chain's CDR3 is CASSPRLTSGNTDTQYF. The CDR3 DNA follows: TGTGCCAGCTCACCACGCCTGACTAGCGGGAACACAGATACGCAGTATTTT.

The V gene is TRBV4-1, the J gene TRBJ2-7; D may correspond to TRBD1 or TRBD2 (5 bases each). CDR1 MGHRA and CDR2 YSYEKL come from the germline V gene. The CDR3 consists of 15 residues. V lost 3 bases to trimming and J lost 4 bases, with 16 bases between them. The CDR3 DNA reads TGCGCCAGCAGCCAGGACGGGACGCGCGGGTACGAGCAGTACTTC. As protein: CASSQDGTRGYEQYF.

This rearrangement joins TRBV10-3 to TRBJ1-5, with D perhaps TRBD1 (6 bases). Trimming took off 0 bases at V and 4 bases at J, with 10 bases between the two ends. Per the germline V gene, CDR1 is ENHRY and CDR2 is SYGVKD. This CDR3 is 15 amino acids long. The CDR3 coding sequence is TGTGCCATCAGTGAGTCGCGACAGGATAATCAGCCCCAGCATTTT. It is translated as CAISESRQDNQPQHF.

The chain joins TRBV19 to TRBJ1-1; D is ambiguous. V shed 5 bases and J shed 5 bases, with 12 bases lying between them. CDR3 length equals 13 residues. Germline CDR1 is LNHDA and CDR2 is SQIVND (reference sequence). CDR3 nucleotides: TGTGCCAGTAGTTCGGGATTGGGGACTGAAGCTTTCTTT. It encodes CASSSGLGTEAFF.

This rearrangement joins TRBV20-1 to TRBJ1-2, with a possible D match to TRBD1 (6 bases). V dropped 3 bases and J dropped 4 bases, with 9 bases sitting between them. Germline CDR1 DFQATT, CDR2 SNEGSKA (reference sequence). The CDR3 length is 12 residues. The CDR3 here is CSASAGAYGYTF. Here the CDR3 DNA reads TGCAGTGCTAGTGCGGGGGCCTATGGCTACACCTTC.

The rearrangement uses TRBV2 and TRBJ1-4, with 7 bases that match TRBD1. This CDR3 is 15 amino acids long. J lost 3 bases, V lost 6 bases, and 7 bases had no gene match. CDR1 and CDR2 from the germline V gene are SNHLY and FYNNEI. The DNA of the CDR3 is TGTGCCAGCAGGGAATGGACAGGACCTAATGAAAAACTGTTTTTT. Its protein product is CASREWTGPNEKLFF.

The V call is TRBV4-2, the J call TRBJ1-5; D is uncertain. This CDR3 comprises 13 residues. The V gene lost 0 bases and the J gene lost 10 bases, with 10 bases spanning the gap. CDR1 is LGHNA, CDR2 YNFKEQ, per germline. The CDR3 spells CASSQELGKPQHF. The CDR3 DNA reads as TGTGCCAGCAGCCAAGAGCTAGGGAAACCCCAGCATTTT.

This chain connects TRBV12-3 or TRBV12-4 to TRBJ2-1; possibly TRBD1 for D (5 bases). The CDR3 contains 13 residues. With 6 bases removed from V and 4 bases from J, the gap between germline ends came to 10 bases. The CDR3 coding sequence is TGTGCCAGCAGCTCGCAGGGTTACAATGAGCAGTTCTTC. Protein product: CASSSQGYNEQFF.